These T cell receptor beta chains were read from a single sample in a study of Graves' ophthalmopathy and Graves' hyperthyroidism. TCRdb called the multiplex PCR reads again in MiXCR, with one record for every CDR3 protein. The sample has 600,000 to 950,000 distinct CDR3 sequences; 35% to 50% are singletons. The sequenced sample was peripheral blood. Receptors were obtained from an adult man with Graves' ophthalmopathy. Both conserved end residues are part of each CDR3. D genes are given only for firm matches. Only some rows state a clone size, as once, few, many or a class for expanded clones.

abundance	d_gene	j_gene	v_gene	CDR3aa	CDR3nt
many	-	TRBJ2-5	TRBV20-1	CSARATGLSETQYF	TGCAGTGCTAGAGCAACGGGACTTTCTGAGACCCAGTACTTC
-	TRBD1	TRBJ2-2	TRBV25-1	CASRDRRGELFF	TGTGCCAGCCGGGACAGGCGCGGGGAGCTGTTTTTT
many	-	TRBJ2-6	TRBV2	CASKDTLSGANVLTF	TGTGCCAGCAAGGACACCCTCTCTGGGGCCAACGTCCTGACTTTC
-	TRBD1	TRBJ2-7	TRBV11-1	CASSLGGQGVSYEQYF	TGTGCCAGCAGCCTTGGGGGACAGGGGGTATCCTACGAGCAGTACTTC
-	TRBD2	TRBJ2-2	TRBV7-3	CASSSGLAGPNTGELFF	TGTGCCAGCAGCTCAGGACTAGCGGGGCCCAACACCGGGGAGCTGTTTTTT
few	-	TRBJ1-5	TRBV24-1	CATSRDRTGDQPQHF	TGTGCCACCAGTAGGGATCGGACCGGGGATCAGCCCCAGCATTTT
many	TRBD1	TRBJ2-5	TRBV29-1	CSVGVGQGAGETQYF	TGCAGCGTGGGGGTGGGACAGGGGGCCGGAGAGACCCAGTACTTC
-	TRBD2	TRBJ2-5	TRBV6-2/TRBV6-3	CASSDGGGSGTQYF	TGTGCCAGCAGTGACGGGGGGGGCTCGGGGACCCAGTACTTC
-	TRBD2	TRBJ2-7	TRBV11-2	CASSHTSIGTSGRVSYEQYF	TGTGCCAGCAGCCACACATCCATTGGGACTAGCGGGAGGGTGTCCTACGAGCAGTACTTC
-	TRBD1	TRBJ1-3	TRBV29-1	CSVGQGDPGNTIYF	TGCAGCGTTGGACAGGGGGACCCTGGAAACACCATATATTTT
-	-	TRBJ2-7	TRBV11-1	CASSGRYLPEQYF	TGTGCCAGCAGCGGAAGATACCTCCCCGAGCAGTACTTC
-	TRBD1	TRBJ1-1	TRBV10-2	CASSRTGGKGTEAFF	TGCGCCAGCAGTAGGACAGGGGGCAAGGGCACTGAAGCTTTCTTT
many	TRBD1	TRBJ1-6	TRBV9	CASSVQQGNSPLHF	TGTGCCAGCAGCGTCCAACAGGGGAATTCACCCCTCCACTTT
-	-	TRBJ2-7	TRBV2	CASTRGGGPYEQYF	TGTGCCAGCACCAGGGGGGGAGGGCCCTACGAGCAGTACTTC
many	TRBD1	TRBJ1-2	TRBV29-1	CSATPQGYGYTF	TGCAGCGCCACTCCACAGGGGTACGGCTACACCTTC
-	-	TRBJ1-1	TRBV18	CASSPKTTEAFF	TGTGCCAGCTCACCCAAAACAACTGAAGCTTTCTTT
many	TRBD1	TRBJ1-6	TRBV7-9	CASSTTGTGSNSPLHF	TGTGCCAGCAGCACTACCGGGACAGGGTCGAATTCACCCCTCCACTTT
-	-	TRBJ1-2	TRBV25-1	CASSDSAGEIGYTF	TGTGCCAGCAGTGATAGTGCCGGGGAAATTGGCTACACCTTC
few	TRBD2	TRBJ2-7	TRBV20-1	CSARGNGRSSYEQYF	TGCAGTGCTAGAGGGAACGGGAGGAGCTCCTACGAGCAGTACTTC
many	-	TRBJ1-1	TRBV15	CATSRAPGAEAFF	TGTGCCACCAGCAGAGCTCCTGGGGCTGAAGCTTTCTTT
few	-	TRBJ2-7	TRBV6-5	CASSYFGGRAYEQYF	TGTGCCAGCAGTTACTTCGGGGGCCGGGCCTACGAGCAGTACTTC
-	-	TRBJ1-2	TRBV12-3/TRBV12-4	CASRGDTGYYGYTF	TGTGCCAGCAGGGGGGATACAGGGTACTATGGCTACACCTTC
-	TRBD2	TRBJ2-7	TRBV2	CASRWTSHYEQYF	TGTGCCAGCAGATGGACTAGTCATTACGAGCAGTACTTC
-	TRBD1	TRBJ2-7	TRBV9	CASSPRTGEIHEQYF	TGTGCCAGCAGCCCCCGGACAGGGGAAATCCACGAGCAGTACTTC
many	TRBD2	TRBJ2-3	TRBV25-1	CATRLAGGSDTQYF	TGTGCCACCAGACTAGCGGGAGGTTCAGATACGCAGTATTTT
-	-	TRBJ1-4	TRBV7-9	CASSQGLDSDATNEKLFF	TGTGCCAGCAGCCAAGGATTAGACAGCGATGCAACTAATGAAAAACTGTTTTTT
many	-	TRBJ1-2	TRBV10-3	CAISVTVSGDGYTF	TGTGCCATCAGTGTCACCGTCTCAGGGGACGGCTACACCTTC
-	-	TRBJ1-2	TRBV25-1	CASSLGSAYGYTF	TGTGCCAGCAGTCTAGGGAGCGCTTATGGCTACACCTTC
many	TRBD1	TRBJ1-5	TRBV12-3/TRBV12-4	CASSRAHGTAHQPQHF	TGTGCCAGCAGTAGAGCCCACGGGACAGCGCATCAGCCCCAGCATTTT
-	-	TRBJ1-3	TRBV7-9	CASSLDGGLVSGNTIYF	TGTGCCAGCAGCTTGGATGGGGGGTTGGTGTCTGGAAACACCATATATTTT
-	-	TRBJ2-5	TRBV5-4	CASRRGRQETQYF	TGTGCCAGCAGGCGGGGGCGGCAAGAGACCCAGTACTTC
-	TRBD2	TRBJ2-5	TRBV10-3	CASGLAGNDVYQETQYF	TGTGCCAGCGGACTAGCGGGGAACGATGTATACCAAGAGACCCAGTACTTC
-	-	TRBJ2-3	TRBV29-1	CSVTDDSTDTQYF	TGCAGCGTAACAGATGATAGCACAGATACGCAGTATTTT
-	TRBD1	TRBJ1-1	TRBV25-1	CASSLAPGQGGTEAFF	TGTGCCAGCAGTTTAGCTCCGGGACAGGGCGGCACTGAAGCTTTCTTT
many	TRBD1	TRBJ1-5	TRBV10-3	CAIGGQGNQPQHF	TGTGCCATCGGGGGACAGGGGAATCAGCCCCAGCATTTT